This T cell receptor (beta chain) was identified during a study of cytomegalovirus exposure and HLA in healthy donors. Generated by immunoSEQ multiplex PCR, the TCRdb table keeps only in-frame clones and is missing some. The sample lists 120,000 to 150,000 clones, approximately 86% occurring once. V gave up 7 bases and J gave up 6 bases; unmatched junction bases: 10. There are 14 residues in the CDR3. Germline V lookup: CDR1 LGHNT, CDR2 FRNRAP. The TCR sequence derives from a man younger than 35 in good health and CMV-seropositive. The material sequenced was PBMCs. The chain carries TRBV12-5 and TRBJ2-7; 9 nucleotides align to TRBD2. CDR3 sequence reads: CASVREREAREQYF. The CDR3 DNA reads as TGTGCTAGTGTCCGTGAGCGGGAGGCTCGCGAGCAGTACTTC.